One sample yielded the 27 T cell receptor beta chains listed below, sequenced in a study of shared clonotypes between healthy human individuals. TCRdb keeps only in-frame clones here, not all; method: immunoSEQ multiplex PCR. The sample has nearly 500,000 clones, 75% to 85% seen once; the top ten hold 13%. The sample consisted of PBMCs. The receptors were gathered from a woman aged 40 to 55 in good health. Some clones in this sample may be carry-over from other donors' samples.

This clone is a singleton in its sample. The V gene is TRBV2, the J gene TRBJ2-1, with TRBD2 matching over 8 bases. Germline-derived CDR1 and CDR2 are SNHLY and FYNNEI. The CDR3 loop spans 15 amino acids. V shed 7 bases and J 8 bases; nucleotides not matched to a gene: 13. CDR3 residues: CASTAGLVGPYEQFF. CDR3 DNA sequence: TGTGCCAGCACCGCGGGACTAGTCGGGCCGTATGAGCAGTTCTTC. Full variable domain (rest looked up from reference TRBV2 and TRBJ2-1): EPEVTQTPSHQVTQMGQEVILRCVPISNHLYFYWYRQILGQKVEFLVSFYNNEISEKSEIFDDQFSVERPDGSNFTLKIRSTKLEDSAMYFCASTAGLVGPYEQFFGPGTRLTVL.

The chain links TRBV30 to TRBJ2-7; D uncertain. V was pared by 4 bases and J by 0 bases, with 7 bases between. CDR1 GTSNPN and CDR2 SVGIG come from the germline V gene (reference sequence). This CDR3 contains 12 residues. The CDR3 loop is CAWTGSSYEQYF. The CDR3 DNA sequence: TGTGCCTGGACGGGCAGCTCCTACGAGCAGTACTTC.

The chain couples TRBV4-3 to TRBJ2-4; D gene unclear. V was pared by 1 base and J by 6 bases, with 13 bases between. This CDR3 is built from 15 residues. Germline CDR1 and CDR2: LGHNA and YSLEER. The CDR3 sequence is CASSQGRTVGNIQYF. In DNA form, the CDR3 reads TGCGCCAGCAGCCAAGGTCGAACCGTCGGAAACATTCAGTACTTC.

The chain is built from TRBV2 and TRBJ2-2; D is possibly TRBD1 (5 bases). The CDR3 spans 14 residues. Germline V CDR1 and CDR2: SNHLY, FYNNEI. Between the trimmed V and J ends, which lost 4 bases and 5 bases, there was a span of 11 bases. Written as DNA, the CDR3 is TGTGCCAGCAGTGGATCAGGGCAAACCGGGGAGCTGTTTTTT. Its protein is CASSGSGQTGELFF. Filled out from reference TRBV2 and TRBJ2-2, the complete variable domain reads EPEVTQTPSHQVTQMGQEVILRCVPISNHLYFYWYRQILGQKVEFLVSFYNNEISEKSEIFDDQFSVERPDGSNFTLKIRSTKLEDSAMYFCASSGSGQTGELFFGEGSRLTVL.

The CDR3: CASSGTQSFGDGYTF. The CDR3 DNA reads TGTGCCAGCAGCGGGACACAGAGTTTTGGAGATGGCTACACCTTC. This chain joins TRBV9 and TRBJ1-2; D perhaps matches TRBD1 (5 bases). This CDR3 comprises 15 residues. Trimming pared 3 bases from V and 6 bases from J, leaving 18 bases between. The germline V gene encodes CDR1 SGDLS and CDR2 YYNGEE.

V and J are TRBV7-9 and TRBJ2-3, with 9 bases fitting TRBD1. Per the germline V gene, CDR1 is SEHNR and CDR2 is FQNEAQ (reference sequence). V lost 3 bases and J lost 3; bases outside the gene matches: 10. The CDR3 consists of 17 residues. The CDR3 protein is CASSFGQGRGGTDTQYF. The CDR3 DNA follows: TGTGCCAGCAGCTTTGGACAGGGGAGGGGAGGAACAGATACGCAGTATTTT.

V gene TRBV19 combines with J gene TRBJ2-3; no clear D gene. Germline assignment: CDR1 LNHDA and CDR2 SQIVND (reference sequence). This CDR3 comprises 17 residues. The V end was cut by 3 bases, the J end by 1 base, with 17 bases between. CDR3 bases: TGTGCCAGTAGTATTAAACTGTCGGGCGGACGCACAGATACGCAGTATTTT. Translation: CASSIKLSGGRTDTQYF. Using reference TRBV19 and TRBJ2-3 for the parts outside the CDR3, the full variable domain is DGGITQSPKYLFRKEGQNVTLSCEQNLNHDAMYWYRQDPGQGLRLIYYSQIVNDFQKGDIAEGYSVSREKKESFPLTVTSAQKNPTAFYLCASSIKLSGGRTDTQYFGPGTRLTVL.

The V and J genes are TRBV15 and TRBJ2-7, with TRBD1 matching over 9 bases. V trimming: 1 base; J trimming: 3 bases; junction bases outside the gene matches: 7. The CDR3 has 16 residues. Germline lookup yields CDR1 LNHNV and CDR2 YYDKDF (reference sequence). The CDR3 here is CATSRVTGTGSYEQYF. The CDR3 DNA is TGTGCCACCAGCAGAGTCACCGGGACAGGGAGCTACGAGCAGTACTTC. The whole variable domain, remainder taken from reference TRBV15 and TRBJ2-7, is DAMVIQNPRYQVTQFGKPVTLSCSQTLNHNVMYWYQQKSSQAPKLLFHYYDKDFNNEADTPDNFQSRRPNTSFCFLDIRSPGLGDTAMYLCATSRVTGTGSYEQYFGPGTRLTVT.

The chain couples TRBV11-2 to TRBJ2-1; 10 nucleotides align to TRBD2. This CDR3 has 16 residues. The trim removed 7 bases at V and 9 bases at J, leaving 15 bases unmatched. Per the germline V gene, CDR1 is SGHAT and CDR2 is FQNNGV. DNA of the CDR3: TGTGCCAGCACCTCGGGGGGAGCGGGAGGGCTGGGTGAGCAGTTCTTC. This translates into CASTSGGAGGLGEQFF.

This rearrangement joins TRBV7-2 to TRBJ2-7; 7 bases agree with TRBD2. This CDR3 region has 14 residues. V lost 6 bases, J lost 6 bases, and 11 bases stayed unmatched. From germline, CDR1 is SGHTA and CDR2 FQGNSA. This chain's CDR3 is CASRLGSGGREQYF. CDR3 nucleotides: TGTGCCAGCAGGTTGGGCTCGGGAGGTCGCGAGCAGTACTTC.

The J gene is TRBJ2-6, the V gene TRBV18; maybe TRBD1 (6 bases). The CDR3 spans 15 residues. The V end was cut by 6 bases, the J end by 4 bases, with 13 bases between. Germline loops: CDR1 KGHSH, CDR2 LQKENI. The CDR3 DNA reads as TGTGCCAGCTCCCTGCAGGGGTCAGGGGCCAACGTCCTGACTTTC. Translated, it gives CASSLQGSGANVLTF.

J is TRBJ2-5 and V is TRBV18; 9 nucleotides align to TRBD1. Per germline, CDR1 KGHSH and CDR2 LQKENI. This CDR3 has 13 residues. Trimming took 6 bases from V and 4 from J; bases not matched to a gene: 3. The CDR3 coding sequence is TGTGCCAGCTCGCGGGACAGGGTAGAGACCCAGTACTTC. Protein: CASSRDRVETQYF.

This clone was counted only a few times. The chain employs TRBV6-1 and TRBJ2-7; TRBD1 aligns across 8 bases. Looked up from germline, CDR1 is MNHNS and CDR2 is SASEGT. V lost 8 bases, J lost 0 bases, and 6 bases stayed unmatched. The length of the CDR3 is 14 residues. The CDR3 DNA reads TGTGCCAGCGGGGACAGGCGTTACTCCTACGAGCAGTACTTC. It is translated as CASGDRRYSYEQYF.

Regarding this clone: A far larger clone is only one base removed, so a read error is likely. Other DNA sequences in the sample encode the same CDR3. V and J are TRBV2 and TRBJ2-7; D gene ambiguous. V lost 6 bases and J 2 bases, leaving 5 bases between the germline ends. Germline V gene lookup returns CDR1 SNHLY and CDR2 FYNNEI. There are 11 residues in the CDR3. The CDR3 DNA reads TGTGCCAGCAGCCGGACCTACGAGCAGTACTTC. Protein product: CASSRTYEQYF.

This clone was seen a handful of times. This sequence joins TRBV4-1 and TRBJ2-1, with a weak D call TRBD2 (6 bases). Germline V lookup: CDR1 MGHRA, CDR2 YSYEKL. Trimming pared 0 bases from V and 15 bases from J, leaving 12 bases between. CDR3 size: 12 residues. This CDR3 is CASSQETGVMFF. The CDR3 nucleotides are TGCGCCAGCAGCCAAGAGACGGGAGTTATGTTCTTC.

The genes are TRBV18 and TRBJ1-3; the D is unclear. This CDR3 has 16 amino acids. V was trimmed by 3 bases and J by 0 bases, leaving 12 bases between them. Germline lookup yields CDR1 KGHSH and CDR2 LQKENI. This CDR3 is CASSPKRIDSGNTIYF. The CDR3 bases are TGTGCCAGCTCACCGAAGAGGATCGACTCTGGAAACACCATATATTTT. Filled out from reference TRBV18 and TRBJ1-3, the complete variable domain reads NAGVMQNPRHLVRRRGQEARLRCSPMKGHSHVYWYRQLPEEGLKFMVYLQKENIIDESGMPKERFSAEFPKEGPSILRIQQVVRGDSAAYFCASSPKRIDSGNTIYFGEGSWLTVV.

As concerns this clone: The identical CDR3 is also encoded by other nucleotide sequences in the sample. The chain combines TRBV5-1 with TRBJ1-5; no reliable D call. Germline CDR1 and CDR2: SGHRS and YFSETQ. The CDR3 covers 15 residues. Between the trimmed V and J ends, which lost 0 bases and 0 bases, there was a span of 7 bases. CDR3 loop: CASSLGPLSNQPQHF. The CDR3 coding sequence is TGCGCCAGCAGCTTGGGACCGCTTAGCAATCAGCCCCAGCATTTT.

The chain couples TRBV28 to TRBJ2-7; 9 bases are shared with TRBD2. The V segment lost 2 bases and the J segment 4 bases; nucleotides outside the gene matches: 9. This CDR3 is built from 16 residues. Germline values: CDR1 MDHEN, CDR2 SYDVKM. The CDR3 DNA follows: TGTGCCAGCAGTTTAGCCCCCTCTAGCGGGGTATACGAGCAGTACTTC. Its translation: CASSLAPSSGVYEQYF.

The gene calls are TRBV28 and TRBJ1-4, with 11 bases lining up with TRBD1. The CDR3 loop spans 15 amino acids. The germline V gene encodes CDR1 MDHEN and CDR2 SYDVKM. J lost 7 bases, V lost 4 bases, and 5 bases had no gene match. The CDR3 DNA reads as TGTGCCAGCAGTTCCCCCGGGACAGGGGGTGAAAAACTGTTTTTT. It is translated as CASSSPGTGGEKLFF.

As concerns this clone: A much larger clone lies one base from this, so it may be a read error. V usage is TRBV30 and J usage is TRBJ1-4; unclear D gene. The CDR3 length is 14 residues. The V end was cut by 4 bases, the J end by 5 bases, with 14 bases between. Per the germline V gene, CDR1 is GTSNPN and CDR2 is SVGIG (reference sequence). CDR3 region: CAWMGRRPNEKLFF. The CDR3 region has the DNA TGTGCCTGGATGGGGAGACGGCCGAATGAAAAACTGTTTTTT. The full variable domain, rest sourced from reference TRBV30 and TRBJ1-4, is SQTIHQWPATLVQPVGSPLSLECTVEGTSNPNLYWYRQAAGRGLQLLFYSVGIGQISSEVPQNLSASRPQDRQFILSSKKLLLSDSGFYLCAWMGRRPNEKLFFGSGTQLSVL.

The V call is TRBV5-4, the J call TRBJ2-2; 9 bases align to TRBD2. Germline assignment: CDR1 SGHNT and CDR2 YYREEE (reference sequence). The CDR3 length is 16 residues. With V trimmed by 0 bases and J by 6 bases, 6 bases remained unmatched. Here the CDR3 reads CASSLGASGTAGELFF. The CDR3 DNA follows: TGTGCCAGCAGCTTGGGAGCTAGCGGGACGGCCGGGGAGCTGTTTTTT.

This clone has ten or more counts. The chain links TRBV18 to TRBJ1-1; D is ambiguous. Germline CDR1 reads KGHSH; CDR2 reads LQKENI. CDR3 length: 13 residues. V was shortened by 5 bases and J by 5 bases, with 12 bases between the two germline ends. CDR3 bases: TGTGCCAGCTCATTATACATGTGGACTGAAGCTTTCTTT. Amino acid sequence: CASSLYMWTEAFF.

This clone was counted once. A far larger clone lies a single base away; this is likely a read error. The chain links TRBV30 to TRBJ1-1; D gene uncertain. The CDR3 extends over 14 amino acids. Germline V gene lookup returns CDR1 GTSNPN and CDR2 SVGIG (reference sequence). The CDR3 coding sequence is TGTGCCTGGAGTCTTGGACGGTTGAACACTGCAGCTTTCTTT. It yields the protein CAWSLGRLNTAAFF.

The V and J genes are TRBV19 and TRBJ2-3, with no clear D. Trimming cost V 4 bases and J 14 bases, with 22 bases left between them. The CDR3 is 14 residues long. Germline values: CDR1 LNHDA, CDR2 SQIVND (reference sequence). CDR3 sequence reads: CASSSGVGSGLLYF. The CDR3 nucleotides read TGTGCCAGTAGTAGTGGGGTTGGCTCCGGTCTCCTGTATTTT. Variable domain in full (rest from reference TRBV19 and TRBJ2-3): DGGITQSPKYLFRKEGQNVTLSCEQNLNHDAMYWYRQDPGQGLRLIYYSQIVNDFQKGDIAEGYSVSREKKESFPLTVTSAQKNPTAFYLCASSSGVGSGLLYFGPGTRLTVL.

The chain combines TRBV10-3 with TRBJ2-7, with TRBD2 matching 13 bases. V was pared by 0 bases and J by 7 bases, with 6 bases of the junction left unmatched. The V gene's germline CDR1 is ENHRY and CDR2 SYGVKD. The length of the CDR3 is 16 residues. CDR3 sequence: CAISESGLAGRWEQYF. CDR3 DNA sequence: TGTGCCATCAGTGAGTCGGGACTAGCGGGAAGGTGGGAGCAGTACTTC.

J is TRBJ1-2 and V is TRBV5-1, with D possibly TRBD1 on 6 matching bases. Between the trimmed V and J ends, which lost 4 bases and 2 bases, there was a span of 15 bases. Germline V CDR1 and CDR2: SGHRS, YFSETQ. The CDR3 is 15 residues long. The CDR3 spells CASSRITGLNYGYTF. The CDR3 DNA reads TGCGCCAGCAGCCGAATCACAGGGTTGAACTATGGCTACACCTTC.

In the case of this clone: With a far larger clone one base away, a read error is the likely cause. Other DNA sequences in the sample encode the same CDR3. This rearrangement joins TRBV2 to TRBJ1-1; maybe TRBD1 (6 bases). Deletions cut 6 bases from V and 8 bases from J, with 19 bases between. The CDR3 contains 14 residues. CDR1 is SNHLY, CDR2 FYNNEI, per germline. The CDR3 region has the DNA TGTGCCAGCAGCAAAGAAACAGGGAGTAGGGAAGCTTTCTTT. Translating gives CASSKETGSREAFF.